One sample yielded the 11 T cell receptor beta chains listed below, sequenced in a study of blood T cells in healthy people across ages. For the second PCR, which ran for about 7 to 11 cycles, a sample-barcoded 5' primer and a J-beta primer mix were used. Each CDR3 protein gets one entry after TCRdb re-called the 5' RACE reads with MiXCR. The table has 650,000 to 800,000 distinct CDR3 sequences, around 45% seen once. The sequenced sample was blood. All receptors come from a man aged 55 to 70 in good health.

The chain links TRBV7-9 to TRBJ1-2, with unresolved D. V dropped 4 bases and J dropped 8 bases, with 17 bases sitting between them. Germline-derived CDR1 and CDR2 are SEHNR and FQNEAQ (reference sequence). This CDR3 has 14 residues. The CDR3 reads CASSSQPRTDGYTF. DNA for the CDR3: TGTGCCAGCAGCTCTCAACCCCGGACCGACGGCTACACCTTC.

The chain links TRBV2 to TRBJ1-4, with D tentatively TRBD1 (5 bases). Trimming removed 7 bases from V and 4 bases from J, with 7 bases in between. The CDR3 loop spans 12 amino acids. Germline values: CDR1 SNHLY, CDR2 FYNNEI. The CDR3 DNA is TGTGCCAGCACCCAGGGTAATGAAAAACTGTTTTTT. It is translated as CASTQGNEKLFF.

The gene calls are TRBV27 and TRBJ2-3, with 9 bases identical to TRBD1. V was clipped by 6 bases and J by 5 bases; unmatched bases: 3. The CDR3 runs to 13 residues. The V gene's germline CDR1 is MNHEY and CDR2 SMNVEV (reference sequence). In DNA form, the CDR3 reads TGTGCCAGCAGGACAGGGGGTGGAGATACGCAGTATTTT. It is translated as CASRTGGGDTQYF.

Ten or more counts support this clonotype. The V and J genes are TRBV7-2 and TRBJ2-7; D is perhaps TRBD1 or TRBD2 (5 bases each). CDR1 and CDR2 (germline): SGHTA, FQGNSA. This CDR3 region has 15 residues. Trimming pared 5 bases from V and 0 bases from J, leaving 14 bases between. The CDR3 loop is CASSRDGLNSYEQYF. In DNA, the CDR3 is TGTGCCAGCAGCCGGGACGGCTTAAACTCCTACGAGCAGTACTTC.

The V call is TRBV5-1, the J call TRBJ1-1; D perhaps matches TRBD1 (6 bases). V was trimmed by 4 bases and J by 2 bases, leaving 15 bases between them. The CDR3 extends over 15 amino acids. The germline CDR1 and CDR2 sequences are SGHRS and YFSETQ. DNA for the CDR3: TGCGCCAGCAGCCCTACAGGGAAGCCCAACACTGAAGCTTTCTTT. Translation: CASSPTGKPNTEAFF.

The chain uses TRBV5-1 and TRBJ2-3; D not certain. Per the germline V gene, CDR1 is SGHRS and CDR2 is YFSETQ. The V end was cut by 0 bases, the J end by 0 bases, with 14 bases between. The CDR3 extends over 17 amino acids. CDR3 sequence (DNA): TGCGCCAGCAGCTTGGAGTTAGCAGGAACTAGCACAGATACGCAGTATTTT. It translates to CASSLELAGTSTDTQYF.

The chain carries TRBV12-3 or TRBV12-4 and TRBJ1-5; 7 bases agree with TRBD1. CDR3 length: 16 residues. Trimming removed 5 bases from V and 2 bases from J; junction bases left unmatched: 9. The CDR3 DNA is TGTGCCAGCAGTCCCTCCGACAGGGTTGGCAATCAGCCCCAGCATTTT. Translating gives CASSPSDRVGNQPQHF.

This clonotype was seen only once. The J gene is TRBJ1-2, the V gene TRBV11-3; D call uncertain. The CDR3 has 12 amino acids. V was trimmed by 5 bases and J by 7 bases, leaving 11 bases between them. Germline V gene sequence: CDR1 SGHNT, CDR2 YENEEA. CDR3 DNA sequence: TGTGCCAGCAGCCCAAACTTGTGTGGCTACACCTTC. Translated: CASSPNLCGYTF.

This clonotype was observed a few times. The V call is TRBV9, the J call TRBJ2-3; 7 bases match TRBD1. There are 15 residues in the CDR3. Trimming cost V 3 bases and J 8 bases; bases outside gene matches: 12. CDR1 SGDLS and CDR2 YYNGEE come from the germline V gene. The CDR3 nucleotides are TGTGCCAGCAGCGAACCCAGGGGGAGCGAGGGTACGCAGTATTTT. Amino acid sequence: CASSEPRGSEGTQYF.

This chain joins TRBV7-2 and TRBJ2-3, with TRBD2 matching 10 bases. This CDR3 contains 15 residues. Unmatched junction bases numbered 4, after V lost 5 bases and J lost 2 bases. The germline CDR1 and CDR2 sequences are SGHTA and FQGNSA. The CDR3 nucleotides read TGTGCCAGCAGCAGGGGGACTAGCGTCACAGATACGCAGTATTTT. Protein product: CASSRGTSVTDTQYF.

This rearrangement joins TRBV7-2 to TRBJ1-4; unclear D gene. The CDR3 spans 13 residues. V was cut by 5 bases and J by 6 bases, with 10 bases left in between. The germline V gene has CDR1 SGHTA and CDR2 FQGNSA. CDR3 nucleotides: TGTGCCAGCAGCCGCTCCGGGGATGAAAAACTGTTTTTT. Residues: CASSRSGDEKLFF.